This T cell receptor beta chain was documented in a study of CD8 T cells in ankylosing spondylitis. The V gene's germline CDR1 is SQVTM and CDR2 ANQGSEA. The CDR3 consists of 11 residues. The V and J ends lost 7 bases and 3 bases, in that order; junction bases with no gene match: 2. This clonotype came up many times. One entry per CDR3 protein, called by TCRdb with MiXCR from the 5' RACE reads. Here the sample spans about 140,000 distinct CDR3 sequences, about 7.3% being singletons. The clonotype originates from a female donor with ankylosing spondylitis or in good health (not recorded which). J is TRBJ2-7 and V is TRBV29-1, with 8 nucleotides matching TRBD1. Specimen: blood, either unsorted or a sorted T cell fraction (not recorded which). CDR3 in amino acids: CSAGQGYEQYF. The DNA of the CDR3 is TGCAGCGCAGGACAGGGCTACGAGCAGTACTTC.